Presented here are 12 T cell receptor beta chains from one specimen sequenced in a study of blood T cell repertoires in COVID-19. Using immunoSEQ multiplex PCR, the repertoire was profiled, and TCRdb retains in-frame clones only, with some absent. The sample holds roughly 200,000 clones, approximately 85% seen once. Sequenced input: PBMCs or T cells enriched from blood (not recorded which). The source is a man aged 35-49 years who had recovered from COVID-19.

The chain recombines TRBV7-2 with TRBJ2-3; 10 nucleotides line up with TRBD1. The germline V gene has CDR1 SGHTA and CDR2 FQGNSA. The V and J ends lost 11 bases and 3 bases, in that order; junction bases with no gene match: 20. This CDR3 has 18 residues. CDR3 region: CADHLIDRDRGFTDTQYF. The CDR3 coding sequence is TGTGCCGACCACTTGATCGACCGGGACAGGGGTTTTACAGATACGCAGTATTTT.

The J gene is TRBJ1-2, the V gene TRBV27; 9 positions match TRBD1. Germline CDR1 is MNHEY and CDR2 is SMNVEV (reference sequence). The CDR3 has 12 amino acids. The V and J ends lost 6 bases and 4 bases, in that order; junction bases with no gene match: 0. The DNA of the CDR3 is TGTGCCAGCAGGACAGGGGGCTATGGCTACACCTTC. Protein sequence: CASRTGGYGYTF.

The gene calls are TRBV7-9 and TRBJ2-5; D is perhaps TRBD2 (5 bases). The CDR3 length is 15 residues. CDR1 SEHNR and CDR2 FQNEAQ come from the germline V gene (reference sequence). V lost 3 bases and J lost 2, with 13 bases in between. CDR3 in amino acids: CASSLASPGQETQYF. The CDR3 nucleotides are TGTGCCAGCAGCTTGGCCTCCCCGGGGCAAGAGACCCAGTACTTC.

The V call is TRBV19, the J call TRBJ1-2, with D possibly TRBD1 on 6 matching bases. CDR1 LNHDA and CDR2 SQIVND come from the germline V gene (reference sequence). Trimming shortened V by 7 bases and J by 3 bases, and 18 bases separated the two germline ends. CDR3 length: 15 residues. CDR3: CASNSPVQGHYGYTF. CDR3 DNA sequence: TGTGCCAGTAACTCCCCGGTACAGGGCCACTATGGCTACACCTTC. The entire variable domain, with the rest obtained from reference TRBV19 and TRBJ1-2, is as follows: DGGITQSPKYLFRKEGQNVTLSCEQNLNHDAMYWYRQDPGQGLRLIYYSQIVNDFQKGDIAEGYSVSREKKESFPLTVTSAQKNPTAFYLCASNSPVQGHYGYTFGSGTRLTVV.

This clone was seen a few times. V usage is TRBV19 and J usage is TRBJ1-1; D is unclear. The ends were cut back, 6 bases at V and 2 bases at J, with 13 bases in the middle. Germline V lookup: CDR1 LNHDA, CDR2 SQIVND (reference sequence). The CDR3 consists of 14 residues. The CDR3 DNA reads TGTGCCAGTAGCCATCCGCCGAGTAACACTGAAGCTTTCTTT. This sequence encodes CASSHPPSNTEAFF.

The chain recombines TRBV28 with TRBJ1-1, with TRBD1 matching 8 bases. The J segment lost 0 bases and the V segment lost 6 bases, leaving 3 bases of the junction unmatched. The CDR3 consists of 14 residues. Germline V CDR1 and CDR2: MDHEN, SYDVKM. The DNA of the CDR3 is TGTGCCAGCAGCTACAGGGGGTTGAACACTGAAGCTTTCTTT. Translating it yields CASSYRGLNTEAFF.

The chain has TRBV30 and TRBJ1-2; D is uncertain. There are 13 residues in the CDR3. Deletions cut 4 bases from V and 1 base from J, with 10 bases between. Germline-derived CDR1 and CDR2 are GTSNPN and SVGIG (reference sequence). CDR3 DNA sequence: TGTGCCTGGAATGCGGGCGGTAACTATGGCTACACCTTC. Protein sequence: CAWNAGGNYGYTF.

There are a few counts of this clone. The chain employs TRBV6-5 and TRBJ1-1; the match to TRBD1 covers 10 bases. Germline CDR1 and CDR2: MNHEY and SVGAGI. The length of the CDR3 is 14 residues. V shed 2 bases, J shed 7 bases, and the junction held 4 bases outside the gene matches. CDR3 bases: TGTGCCAGCAGTTACACGGGGACAGGGGTTGAAGCTTTCTTT. This gives the protein CASSYTGTGVEAFF.

The CDR3 reads CASSFGQPSYNEQFF. The DNA for the CDR3 is TGTGCCAGCAGCTTCGGACAACCCTCCTACAATGAGCAGTTCTTC. V and J are TRBV7-8 and TRBJ2-1; the D gene is possibly TRBD1 (5 bases). CDR1 and CDR2 from the germline V gene are SGHVS and FQNEAQ. V lost 3 bases and J lost 0, with 9 bases in between. The CDR3 totals 15 residues.

This clone was found once. V is TRBV9 and J is TRBJ2-1, with 9 bases fitting TRBD2. This CDR3 has 16 amino acids. Trimming cost V 3 bases and J 9 bases; bases outside gene matches: 13. The germline CDR1 and CDR2 sequences are SGDLS and YYNGEE. CDR3 sequence reads: CASSELSGRTRGEQFF. In DNA, the CDR3 is TGTGCCAGCAGCGAACTTAGCGGGAGAACTCGTGGTGAGCAGTTCTTC.

The genes are TRBV9 and TRBJ1-1; no clear D gene. Trimming left V 4 bases short and J 8 bases short, with 18 bases between. The CDR3 is 14 amino acids. Germline-derived CDR1 and CDR2 are SGDLS and YYNGEE. The CDR3 DNA reads as TGTGCCAGCAGCCCCCGGACGCCCGCGGGGGAAGCTTTCTTT. Translation: CASSPRTPAGEAFF.

The chain carries TRBV5-1 and TRBJ2-1, with D maybe TRBD1 (6 bases). The CDR3 totals 14 residues. The V and J ends lost 0 bases and 8 bases respectively, with 12 bases between them. Germline-derived CDR1 and CDR2 are SGHRS and YFSETQ. The chain's CDR3 is CASSLATGGHEQFF. The CDR3 DNA sequence: TGCGCCAGCAGCTTGGCCACTGGGGGCCATGAGCAGTTCTTC.